The 20 T cell receptor beta chains presented below share a single source sample, sequenced in a study of chemoradiotherapy in HPV16-positive cancers. The data were produced by immunoSEQ multiplex PCR, yet TCRdb's version contains in-frame clones alone and is incomplete. The data hold roughly 5,400 clones, with just under 95% observed a single time. Sampling took place from a patient who underwent chemoradiotherapy. Receptor source: a human donor with HPV-associated anogenital cancer.

The chain carries TRBV30 and TRBJ2-1; 9 positions agree with TRBD1. This CDR3 has 17 residues. V lost 1 base and J lost 8; bases outside the gene matches: 15. Germline V gene lookup returns CDR1 GTSNPN and CDR2 SVGIG (reference sequence). The CDR3 here is CAWSAPLGQGISDEQFF. In DNA, the CDR3 is TGTGCCTGGAGTGCTCCCCTTGGACAGGGGATTTCGGATGAGCAGTTCTTC.

This chain joins TRBV11-3 and TRBJ2-1, with 8 bases matching TRBD2. Germline-derived CDR1 and CDR2 are SGHNT and YENEEA. This CDR3 comprises 17 residues. J gave up 0 bases and V 4 bases, and 8 bases lay outside the gene matches. The CDR3 here is CASSSRGGFSSYNEQFF. The DNA for the CDR3 is TGTGCCAGCAGCTCCCGCGGGGGGTTTAGCTCCTACAATGAGCAGTTCTTC.

This rearrangement joins TRBV5-1 to TRBJ2-1, with D possibly TRBD2 on 7 matching bases. Germline-derived CDR1 and CDR2 are SGHRS and YFSETQ. Trimming removed 7 bases at V and 1 base at J, with 21 bases between. The CDR3 is made up of 17 amino acids. CDR3 in DNA: TGCGCCAGCGCCCCCTGGGGGGGAGGGGGTTCCTACAATGAGCAGTTCTTC. It translates to CASAPWGGGGSYNEQFF.

The CDR3 region has the DNA TGTGCCAGCAGCCAAGACTATGGCTACACCTTC. Translation: CASSQDYGYTF. The J gene is TRBJ1-2, the V gene TRBV14; D ambiguous. The V gene's germline CDR1 is SGHDN and CDR2 FVKESK. The ends were cut back, 0 bases at V and 4 bases at J, with 0 bases in the middle. This CDR3 region has 11 residues.

V is TRBV7-2 and J is TRBJ1-1; D unclear. Between the trimmed V and J ends, which lost 1 base and 5 bases, there was a span of 11 bases. This CDR3 comprises 14 residues. CDR1 is SGHTA, CDR2 FQGNSA, per germline. Here the CDR3 DNA reads TGTGCCAGCAGCTTAGGGTACGGGCGGACTGAAGCTTTCTTT. Translating it yields CASSLGYGRTEAFF.

The V gene is TRBV28, the J gene TRBJ1-2, with no clear D. V shed 5 bases and J shed 7 bases, with 11 bases lying between them. CDR1 is MDHEN and CDR2 is SYDVKM in the germline V gene. The CDR3 is 12 amino acids. CDR3: CASSRTPRGYTF. The CDR3 DNA reads as TGTGCCAGCAGTAGGACTCCCCGTGGCTACACCTTC.

V gene TRBV28 combines with J gene TRBJ1-1; D remains ambiguous. V was clipped by 2 bases and J by 4 bases, with 5 bases between them. This CDR3 contains 12 residues. The V gene's germline CDR1 is MDHEN and CDR2 SYDVKM. In DNA form, the CDR3 reads TGTGCCAGCAGTTTACCAATCACTGAAGCTTTCTTT. Its protein product is CASSLPITEAFF.

The V call is TRBV9, the J call TRBJ2-1, with D perhaps being TRBD1 or TRBD2 (5 bases each). Germline V CDR1 and CDR2: SGDLS, YYNGEE. The CDR3 extends over 16 amino acids. Trimming stripped 4 bases from V and 1 base from J, with 15 bases between. The CDR3: CASSFLGTGSYNEQFF. CDR3 bases: TGTGCCAGCAGCTTCTTAGGGACGGGATCCTACAATGAGCAGTTCTTC.

The V gene is TRBV6-4, the J gene TRBJ2-1; tentative D call: TRBD2 (6 bases). Trimming cost V 0 bases and J 6 bases, with 15 bases left between them. The CDR3 consists of 16 residues. The germline V gene has CDR1 MRHNA and CDR2 SNTAGT. CDR3 DNA sequence: TGTGCCAGCAGTGACTCGATTTCACGGGGGTCCAATGAGCAGTTCTTC. It specifies CASSDSISRGSNEQFF.

V gene TRBV6-6 combines with J gene TRBJ2-2; D unresolved. CDR1 is MNHNY and CDR2 is SVGAGI in the germline V gene (reference sequence). V was clipped by 10 bases and J by 6 bases, with 12 bases between them. The CDR3 length is 12 residues. The CDR3 nucleotides read TGTGCCAACAAAGGAGTATCCGGGGAGCTGTTTTTT. Protein sequence: CANKGVSGELFF.

J is TRBJ2-4 and V is TRBV29-1; 12 nucleotides align to TRBD2. The CDR3 totals 14 residues. The J segment lost 7 bases and the V segment lost 7 bases, leaving 8 bases of the junction unmatched. The V gene's germline CDR1 is SQVTM and CDR2 ANQGSEA. Here the CDR3 DNA reads TGCAGCGCCCTTCTAGCGGGGGGGCCTAACATTCAGTACTTC. It yields the protein CSALLAGGPNIQYF. The whole variable domain, filled in from reference TRBV29-1 and TRBJ2-4, reads SAVISQKPSRDICQRGTSLTIQCQVDSQVTMMFWYRQQPGQSLTLIATANQGSEATYESGFVIDKFPISRPNLTFSTLTVSNMSPEDSSIYLCSALLAGGPNIQYFGAGTRLSVL.

This chain uses TRBV29-1 with TRBJ1-1; D remains unclear. Germline loops: CDR1 SQVTM, CDR2 ANQGSEA. The CDR3 contains 13 residues. V shed 3 bases and J shed 2 bases, with 10 bases lying between them. In DNA form, the CDR3 reads TGCAGCGTTGATGGGCAGCCCAACACTGAAGCTTTCTTT. This codes for CSVDGQPNTEAFF. The complete variable domain, with remaining parts taken from reference TRBV29-1 and TRBJ1-1, reads SAVISQKPSRDICQRGTSLTIQCQVDSQVTMMFWYRQQPGQSLTLIATANQGSEATYESGFVIDKFPISRPNLTFSTLTVSNMSPEDSSIYLCSVDGQPNTEAFFGQGTRLTVV.

This clone was detected a few times. V usage is TRBV4-1 and J usage is TRBJ1-6; possibly TRBD1 for D (5 bases). Trimming stripped 2 bases from V and 7 bases from J, with 15 bases between. The CDR3 is 16 residues long. CDR1 is MGHRA, CDR2 YSYEKL, per germline. CDR3 sequence (DNA): TGCGCCAGCAGCCAACCACGTACGCAGGGAAATTCACCCCTCCACTTT. Its translation is CASSQPRTQGNSPLHF.

This chain links TRBV6-6 with TRBJ2-2; no clear D gene. V was clipped by 2 bases and J by 8 bases, with 3 bases between them. Germline lookup yields CDR1 MNHNY and CDR2 SVGAGI (reference sequence). The CDR3 has 11 amino acids. CDR3 amino acids: CASSYEGELFF. Here the CDR3 DNA reads TGTGCCAGCAGTTACGAAGGGGAGCTGTTTTTT.

The chain couples TRBV7-6 to TRBJ2-7; 7 positions agree with TRBD1. The V and J ends lost 0 bases and 3 bases, in that order; junction bases with no gene match: 5. Germline CDR1 is SGHVS and CDR2 is FNYEAQ. CDR3 length equals 15 residues. The CDR3 DNA reads TGTGCCAGCAGCTTAGCTTCGGACAGGTTCTACGAGCAGTACTTC. Amino acids: CASSLASDRFYEQYF.

The rearrangement uses TRBV6-6 and TRBJ2-2, with D perhaps being TRBD1 or TRBD2 (5 bases each). CDR1 is MNHNY and CDR2 is SVGAGI in the germline V gene (reference sequence). V lost 7 bases, J lost 0 bases, and 6 bases lay in between. CDR3 size: 13 residues. CDR3 coding DNA: TGTGCCAGCAAGGGACCGAACACCGGGGAGCTGTTTTTT. Translating gives CASKGPNTGELFF.

This chain joins TRBV7-2 and TRBJ1-3, with TRBD1 as a possible D gene (6 bases). V gave up 5 bases and J gave up 7 bases, with 18 bases separating them. CDR1 and CDR2 (germline): SGHTA, FQGNSA. This CDR3 contains 15 residues. The CDR3 is CASSPGTKGRNTIYF. The CDR3 region has the DNA TGTGCCAGCAGCCCCGGGACAAAGGGACGGAACACCATATATTTT.

The gene calls are TRBV28 and TRBJ1-3; TRBD1 agrees at 11 bases. Germline loops: CDR1 MDHEN, CDR2 SYDVKM. This CDR3 has 17 residues. V lost 5 bases, J lost 2 bases, and 8 bases stayed unmatched. The CDR3 loop is CASSPQPGQGAGNTIYF. CDR3 DNA sequence: TGTGCCAGCAGTCCCCAGCCGGGACAGGGGGCTGGAAACACCATATATTTT.

The V gene is TRBV6-1, the J gene TRBJ1-5; no firm D call. The CDR3 is made up of 11 amino acids. The V end was cut by 3 bases, the J end by 3 bases, with 0 bases between. CDR1 and CDR2 from the germline V gene are MNHNS and SASEGT. The CDR3 loop reads CASSDNQPQHF. The CDR3 nucleotides are TGTGCCAGCAGTGACAATCAGCCCCAGCATTTT.

A single count supports this clone. The rearrangement joins TRBV5-4 to TRBJ2-1; D is unresolved. Trimming cost V 4 bases and J 0 bases, with 11 bases left between them. The germline V gene encodes CDR1 SGHNT and CDR2 YYREEE (reference sequence). There are 15 residues in the CDR3. The CDR3 is CASSANLGSYNEQFF. In nucleotides, the CDR3 is TGTGCCAGCAGCGCAAATTTGGGCTCCTACAATGAGCAGTTCTTC. Full variable domain (rest looked up from reference TRBV5-4 and TRBJ2-1): ETGVTQSPTHLIKTRGQQVTLRCSSQSGHNTVSWYQQALGQGPQFIFQYYREEENGRGNFPPRFSGLQFPNYSSELNVNALELDDSALYLCASSANLGSYNEQFFGPGTRLTVL.